This is a list of T cell receptor beta chains from one sample in a study of blood T cell repertoires in COVID-19. The protocol was immunoSEQ multiplex PCR, while the TCRdb copy is restricted to in-frame clones and leaves out a portion. The data contain 410,000 or so clones, about nine tenths of them singletons. The sample was peripheral blood. Receptors originate from a woman between 40 and 50 years old with COVID-19, enrolled during active disease. Each CDR3 is given with its conserved first and last residue. A D gene is named only where the DNA matches it firmly. A row's size may be missing; if present it is once, few, many or a size class.

size	J	V	D	DNA	CDR3
.	TRBJ1-5	TRBV28	.	TGTGCCAGCAGTTTCAAGGTGGCCTCCCCGGCAGGGCATCGGTATAGCAATCAGCCCCAGCATTTT	CASSFKVASPAGHRYSNQPQHF
.	TRBJ2-3	TRBV28	TRBD2	TGTGCCAGCAGTTTATGGGGCGGGAGCATGAAGGATACGCAGTATTTT	CASSLWGGSMKDTQYF
.	TRBJ2-2	TRBV7-3	TRBD1	TGTGCCAGCAGCCCCCAGGGGGCTGACACCGGGGAGCTGTTTTTT	CASSPQGADTGELFF
.	TRBJ1-5	TRBV18	.	TGTGCCAGCTCATCAGACCAGGGTCAGCCCCAGCATTTT	CASSSDQGQPQHF
.	TRBJ2-1	TRBV7-2	.	TGTGCCAGCAGTCCCGAGGCGAGCTCCTACAATGAGCAGTTCTTC	CASSPEASSYNEQFF
.	TRBJ2-2	TRBV27	TRBD2	TGTGCCAGCAGATTGGGGGGGGAACCGAACACCGGGGAGCTGTTTTTT	CASRLGGEPNTGELFF
.	TRBJ1-6	TRBV2	.	TGTGCCAGCAGTGAAGTCAGACCGGAGGGTAATTCACCCCTCCACTTT	CASSEVRPEGNSPLHF
.	TRBJ1-1	TRBV6-2/TRBV6-3	.	TGTGCCAGCAGTCTGAATACAAGGGGGAGCACTGAAGCTTTCTTT	CASSLNTRGSTEAFF
.	TRBJ1-1	TRBV9	.	TGTGCCAGCAGCGTCGGTATAGTAGGGGACACATCGAACACTGAAGCTTTCTTT	CASSVGIVGDTSNTEAFF
.	TRBJ2-5	TRBV28	.	TGTGCCACCCGAAGGAGGTCCAGGGAGACCCAGTACTTC	CATRRRSRETQYF
.	TRBJ1-1	TRBV25-1	TRBD1	TGTGCCAGCAGTGGGACAGGGCCCACTGAAGCTTTCTTT	CASSGTGPTEAFF
.	TRBJ1-2	TRBV18	.	TGTGCCAGCTCACCCCAGGACCAGCGGGGCTACACCTTC	CASSPQDQRGYTF
few	TRBJ2-2	TRBV19	.	TGTGCCAGTAGTCAAAGAACAGTTAGCACCGGGGAGCTGTTTTTT	CASSQRTVSTGELFF
.	TRBJ1-5	TRBV5-1	TRBD1	TGCGCCAGCAGGACAGGGAGCAATCAGCCCCAGCATTTT	CASRTGSNQPQHF
.	TRBJ1-3	TRBV7-2	.	TGTGCCAGCAGCTACGACACTGGAAACACCATATATTTT	CASSYDTGNTIYF
.	TRBJ2-1	TRBV7-2	TRBD2	TGTGCCAGCAGCTTCGGCGGGAGGGTAGCAAATGAGCAGTTCTTC	CASSFGGRVANEQFF
.	TRBJ2-1	TRBV23-1	.	TGCGCCAGCAGTCATCCGGAGCTTGAAAGCTCCTACAATGAGCAGTTCTTC	CASSHPELESSYNEQFF
.	TRBJ2-5	TRBV18	.	TGTGCCAGCGATAGAGGGGAGACCCAGTACTTC	CASDRGETQYF
.	TRBJ1-2	TRBV6-1	TRBD1	TGTGCCAGCAGTGAAGGACAGGGCGCCTATGGCTACACCTTC	CASSEGQGAYGYTF
once	TRBJ1-3	TRBV6-5	TRBD1	TGTGCCAGTGAGGGGGCTTCTGGAAACACCATATATTTT	CASEGASGNTIYF
.	TRBJ1-4	TRBV5-1	TRBD1	TGCGCCAGCAGTTCTCAGGGGGCGTGGGTGAATGAAAAACTGTTTTTT	CASSSQGAWVNEKLFF
once	TRBJ1-1	TRBV28	.	TGTGCCAGCCACCGGGGATACACTGAAGCTTTCTTT	CASHRGYTEAFF
.	TRBJ1-4	TRBV7-8	.	TGTGCCAGCAGCCGAGATTCAGCAACTAATGAAAAACTGTTTTTT	CASSRDSATNEKLFF
.	TRBJ1-5	TRBV2	.	TGTGCCAGCAGTTTTCCCCGTCAGGGGACCAATCAGCCCCAGCATTTT	CASSFPRQGTNQPQHF
.	TRBJ1-2	TRBV7-2	TRBD1	TGTGCCAGCAGCTTAGGGGACAGGGGAGGAAGGACAGATGGCTACACCTTC	CASSLGDRGGRTDGYTF
.	TRBJ2-2	TRBV3-1/TRBV3-2	.	TGTGCCAGCAGCCAAGATGCGGCAGGGTGGGCCGGGGAGCTGTTTTTT	CASSQDAAGWAGELFF
.	TRBJ1-1	TRBV18	.	TGTGCCAGCTCATCCCTGACGGAGGGCACTGAAGCTTTCTTT	CASSSLTEGTEAFF
.	TRBJ1-2	TRBV29-1	.	TGCAGCGTTGAAGTACGCAGGTGGGGCTACACCTTC	CSVEVRRWGYTF
.	TRBJ2-7	TRBV7-3	TRBD1	TGTGCCAGCAGCCGGGACAGAGGTAGCTACGAGCAGTACTTC	CASSRDRGSYEQYF
.	TRBJ2-1	TRBV4-1	.	TGCGCCAGCAGCCTGACGATGACAGGTAGCCTTTACAATGAGCAGTTCTTC	CASSLTMTGSLYNEQFF
.	TRBJ2-3	TRBV7-8	TRBD1	TGTGCCAGCAGCATCGGACAGGGTCGAAGCACAGATACGCAGTATTTT	CASSIGQGRSTDTQYF
.	TRBJ1-2	TRBV27	TRBD1	TGTGCCAGCAGTTTAGGGACAGCGCTTAACTATGGCTACACCTTC	CASSLGTALNYGYTF
.	TRBJ1-1	TRBV29-1	.	TGCAGCGTTGACTTAGGGAGGACAGAAGCTTTCTTT	CSVDLGRTEAFF
.	TRBJ1-3	TRBV2	TRBD1	TGTGCCAGCAGTGATGGACAGGCTATTGGAAACACCATATATTTT	CASSDGQAIGNTIYF
once	TRBJ2-7	TRBV19	.	TGTGCCAGTAGTATACAGAACTCCTACGAGCAGTACTTC	CASSIQNSYEQYF
.	TRBJ1-3	TRBV15	.	TGTGCCACCAGCAGAGGTGTTGGTGGGAGTATATATTTT	CATSRGVGGSIYF
.	TRBJ1-2	TRBV28	.	TGTGCCAGCAGTCTTTACAGGGAGATCACTTATGGCTACACCTTC	CASSLYREITYGYTF
.	TRBJ1-4	TRBV11-2	.	TGTGCCAGCAGCTCAGGGCTCGGGGAAAAACTGTTTTTT	CASSSGLGEKLFF
.	TRBJ1-1	TRBV5-1	.	TGCGCCAGCAGCTTGTCGACGGCGGGGGGCGCCGATGGAGCTTTCTTT	CASSLSTAGGADGAFF
few	TRBJ1-4	TRBV10-3	.	TGTGCCATCAGGGGTGGTGGACACTCTAATGAAAAACTGTTTTTT	CAIRGGGHSNEKLFF
.	TRBJ2-7	TRBV1	.	TGCACCAGCAGCCAAGGGGGCGGGGGGGGCCGCCACGAGCAGTACTTC	CTSSQGGGGGRHEQYF
.	TRBJ2-1	TRBV5-1	TRBD2	TGCGCCAGCAGCTTGAATTGGCGGGAGGACATCCGTGAGCAGTTCTTC	CASSLNWREDIREQFF
.	TRBJ1-6	TRBV4-3	TRBD1	TGCGCCAGCAGCCTGGGGGGGACAGGGGGCGCAGTGGGGCATTCACCCCTCCACTTT	CASSLGGTGGAVGHSPLHF
once	TRBJ2-1	TRBV4-3	TRBD2	TGCGCCAGCAGCCAAGAGGCGAGCGGGAGCTCCTACAATGAGCAGTTCTTC	CASSQEASGSSYNEQFF
.	TRBJ2-7	TRBV19	.	TGTGCCAGTAGTATTCAACCAAACACCTACGAGCAGTACTTC	CASSIQPNTYEQYF
.	TRBJ2-1	TRBV6-5	.	TGTGCCAGCAGTTACGAAGCGGAAACCTCCTACAATGAGCAGTTCTTC	CASSYEAETSYNEQFF
.	TRBJ1-3	TRBV7-2	.	TGTGCCAGCAGCCCAAGACTCCTCCCGAGCTCTGGAAACACCATATATTTT	CASSPRLLPSSGNTIYF
.	TRBJ1-5	TRBV30	TRBD1	TGTGCCTGGAGCGCGGGACAGATAAATCAGCCCCAGCATTTT	CAWSAGQINQPQHF
.	TRBJ1-1	TRBV19	.	TGTGCCAGTAGTAGAGAGGACAGGAACACTGAAGCTTTCTTT	CASSREDRNTEAFF
few	TRBJ1-1	TRBV7-2	TRBD1	TGTGCCAGCAGCTTAGCCACAGGGGACCCACAAGCTTTCTTT	CASSLATGDPQAFF
.	TRBJ2-5	TRBV15	.	TGTGCCACCAGCAGAGACCCCGACTCGCAAGAGACCCAGTACTTC	CATSRDPDSQETQYF
.	TRBJ2-1	TRBV10-3	TRBD2	TGTGCCATCAGTGATTCGGGCGGGGGGAATGAGCAGTTCTTC	CAISDSGGGNEQFF
.	TRBJ2-3	TRBV19	.	TGTGCCAGTAGTATTCCCGGGTCCACAGATACGCAGTATTTT	CASSIPGSTDTQYF
.	TRBJ2-4	TRBV7-2	TRBD1	TGTGCCAGCAGCAGGGACAGACCCAGAGACAAAAACATTCAGTACTTC	CASSRDRPRDKNIQYF
.	TRBJ2-1	TRBV5-1	TRBD2	TGCCCCCCCAGCCGGGGGGGATGGACTAGCGGGAGAGGGGACAATGAGCAGTTCTTC	CPPSRGGWTSGRGDNEQFF
.	TRBJ1-3	TRBV5-6	.	TGTGCCAGCAGCTTGAAGGACAGCAACACCATATATTTT	CASSLKDSNTIYF
.	TRBJ1-1	TRBV19	.	TGTGCCAGTAGGGGAGTATTCATGAACACTGAAGCTTTCTTT	CASRGVFMNTEAFF
.	TRBJ2-1	TRBV7-2	TRBD2	TGTGCCAGCAGCTTATCATCGACGAGCGGGAGGGACAGCGGTGAGCAGTTCTTC	CASSLSSTSGRDSGEQFF
.	TRBJ1-2	TRBV5-1	.	TGCGCCAGCAGCCCAATCCCAGGGGTGGACTATGGCTACACCTTC	CASSPIPGVDYGYTF